This note documents a single T cell receptor (beta chain) sequence. Its antigen is not identified. The PCR had 60 Vbeta and 13 Jbeta primers. Assay used: immunoSEQ multiplex PCR; TCRdb lists only in-frame clones, some missing. Of about 170,000 clones in the sample, 80% to 85% were seen once. This record belongs to a study of cytomegalovirus exposure and HLA in healthy donors. Notes on the study in general: The study recorded more than 150 TCR beta chains that were cytomegalovirus-associated.

V lost 1 base and J lost 0, with 14 bases in between. Germline V gives CDR1 MGHRA, CDR2 YSYEKL. The CDR3 spans 17 residues. The rearrangement uses TRBV4-1 and TRBJ2-3; D gene unclear. The source material was PBMCs. This clonotype originated in a boy aged 2 to 9 in good health and CMV-seronegative. The chain's CDR3 is CASSQGYSLPSTDTQYF. The CDR3 DNA sequence: TGCGCCAGCAGCCAAGGTTACTCGCTTCCCAGCACAGATACGCAGTATTTT.